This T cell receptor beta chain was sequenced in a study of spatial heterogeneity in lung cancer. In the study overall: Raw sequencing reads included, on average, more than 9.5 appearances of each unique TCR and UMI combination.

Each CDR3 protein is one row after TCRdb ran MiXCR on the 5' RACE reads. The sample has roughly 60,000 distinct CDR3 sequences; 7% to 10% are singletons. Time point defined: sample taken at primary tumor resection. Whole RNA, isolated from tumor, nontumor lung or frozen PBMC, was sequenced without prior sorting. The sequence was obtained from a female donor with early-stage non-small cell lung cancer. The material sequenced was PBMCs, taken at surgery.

The CDR3 DNA is TGTGCCAGTAGGGTCCAGGGGGGCCGCACTGAAGCTTTCTTT. Translation: CASRVQGGRTEAFF. The V call is TRBV19, the J call TRBJ1-1, with 7 nucleotides matching TRBD1. The length of the CDR3 is 14 residues. Trimming removed 6 bases from V and 4 bases from J; junction bases left unmatched: 8. The germline V gene has CDR1 LNHDA and CDR2 SQIVND (reference sequence).